The clone carrying this T cell receptor beta chain was recorded a few times. The data were obtained in a study of T-cell memory formation after mild COVID-19. Trimming left V 5 bases short and J 4 bases short, with 14 bases between. Germline V CDR1 and CDR2: MNHNY, SVGAGI (reference sequence). This CDR3 has 15 residues. Each CDR3 protein is one row after TCRdb ran MiXCR on the 5' RACE reads. The table has 45,000 to 65,000 distinct CDR3 sequences, 8% to 10% seen once. This TCR came from a man between 18 and 29 years old who had mild COVID-19 (a few samples of this study predate the infection). Cell type and time point are not known. Specimen: PBMCs or a T cell subset sorted from them (not recorded which). This sequence joins TRBV6-6 and TRBJ1-4; maybe TRBD1 (6 bases). The CDR3 is CASSTPTGGNEKLFF. The DNA of the CDR3 is TGTGCCAGCAGTACCCCGACAGGTGGTAATGAAAAACTGTTTTTT.